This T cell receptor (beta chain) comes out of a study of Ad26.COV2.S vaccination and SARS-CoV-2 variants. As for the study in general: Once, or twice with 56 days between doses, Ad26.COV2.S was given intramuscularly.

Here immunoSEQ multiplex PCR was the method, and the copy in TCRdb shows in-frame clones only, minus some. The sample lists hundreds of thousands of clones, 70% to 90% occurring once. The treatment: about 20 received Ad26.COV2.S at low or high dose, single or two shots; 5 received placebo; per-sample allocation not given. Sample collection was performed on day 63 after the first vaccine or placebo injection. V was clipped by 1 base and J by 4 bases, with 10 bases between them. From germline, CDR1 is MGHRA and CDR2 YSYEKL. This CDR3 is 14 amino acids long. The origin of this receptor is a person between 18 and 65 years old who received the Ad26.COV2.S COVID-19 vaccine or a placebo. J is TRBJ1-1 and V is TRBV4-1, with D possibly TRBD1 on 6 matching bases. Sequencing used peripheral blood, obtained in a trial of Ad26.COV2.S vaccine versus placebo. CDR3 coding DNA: TGCGCCAGCAGCCAAGTCCGGGGGGCCACTGAAGCTTTCTTT. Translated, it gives CASSQVRGATEAFF.